These 13 T cell receptor beta chains came from one sample sequenced in a study of CD8+CD57+ T cells in acquired aplastic anemia. Genomic DNA, the template, was used for profiling of the TCR beta VDJ and CDR3. Via MiXCR, TCRdb re-called the reads, giving one row per CDR3 protein. The table shows 150,000 to 170,000 distinct CDR3 sequences, with roughly 54% occurring only once. By flow cytometry, patients selected for sequencing had shown an expansion of CD8+CD57+ cells. Input material: sorted CD4+, CD8+, or CD8+CD57+ T cells (not recorded which) from PBMCs. These receptors originate from a human donor with aplastic anemia.

This clonotype was found once. It may be a read error: a sequence one base away is much more abundant. The rearrangement joins TRBV6-1 to TRBJ2-7; no clear D gene. The germline V gene encodes CDR1 MNHNS and CDR2 SASEGT. The CDR3 contains 15 residues. CDR3 amino acids: CASSEPLDGSCEQYF. CDR3 DNA sequence: TGTGCCAGCAGTGAACCCCTTGATGGCTCCTGCGAGCAGTACTTC.

This clonotype was seen many times. V usage is TRBV20-1 and J usage is TRBJ2-7; 14 positions agree with TRBD2. The germline CDR1 and CDR2 sequences are DFQATT and SNEGSKA (reference sequence). The CDR3 is 16 residues long. With 5 bases clipped from V and 4 bases from J, the junction kept 10 bases outside the gene matches. The CDR3 DNA reads TGCAGTGCTTCTCGTCGCGGGACTAGCGGGGGATACGAGCAGTACTTC. It yields the protein CSASRRGTSGGYEQYF.

The J gene is TRBJ1-1, the V gene TRBV7-6; D may be TRBD1 (5 bases). CDR1 is SGHVS, CDR2 FNYEAQ, per germline. V dropped 5 bases and J dropped 5 bases, with 9 bases sitting between them. This CDR3 spans 12 amino acids. The CDR3 coding sequence is TGTGCCAGCAGCAAGGCAGGGACTGAAGCTTTCTTT. It translates to CASSKAGTEAFF. Supplemented by reference TRBV7-6 and TRBJ1-1, the full variable domain reads GAGVSQSPRYKVTKRGQDVALRCDPISGHVSLYWYRQALGQGPEFLTYFNYEAQQDKSGLPNDRFSAERPEGSISTLTIQRTEQRDSAMYRCASSKAGTEAFFGQGTRLTVV.

The rearrangement joins TRBV10-2 to TRBJ2-2; 7 nucleotides line up with TRBD2. V lost 7 bases and J lost 5; bases outside the gene matches: 7. The germline CDR1 and CDR2 sequences are WSHSY and SAAADI. The CDR3 is made up of 14 amino acids. The CDR3 here is CASTPTRGTGELFF. The CDR3 nucleotides read TGCGCCAGCACACCCACGCGGGGGACCGGGGAGCTGTTTTTT.

This clonotype has at least ten counts. The genes are TRBV20-1 and TRBJ2-7, with D hard to call. The CDR3 spans 13 residues. Trimming left V 6 bases short and J 2 bases short, with 14 bases between. Germline values: CDR1 DFQATT, CDR2 SNEGSKA (reference sequence). CDR3 DNA: TGCAGTGCCAGGAACGCTGAGACCTACGAGCAGTACTTC. Translation gives CSARNAETYEQYF.

CDR3 DNA sequence: TGTGCCAGCAGTTTAGTGAGGACAGTACCTAACGAGCAGTACTTC. It translates to CASSLVRTVPNEQYF. The chain has TRBV27 and TRBJ2-7, with D maybe TRBD1 (6 bases). Germline lookup yields CDR1 MNHEY and CDR2 SMNVEV (reference sequence). V was cut by 2 bases and J by 5 bases, with 16 bases left in between. This CDR3 is built from 15 residues.

The genes are TRBV15 and TRBJ2-7; D is ambiguous. Germline V gives CDR1 LNHNV, CDR2 YYDKDF (reference sequence). The CDR3 contains 14 residues. Deletions cut 5 bases from V and 2 bases from J, with 13 bases between. The CDR3 sequence: CATSPQDGAYEQYF. CDR3 coding DNA: TGTGCCACCAGCCCTCAGGACGGAGCCTACGAGCAGTACTTC.

This clonotype was found many times. V gene TRBV2 combines with J gene TRBJ2-5; weak D call: TRBD2 (5 bases). Germline V gene data show CDR1 as SNHLY and CDR2 as FYNNEI. The CDR3 has 14 amino acids. Trimming left V 3 bases short and J 1 base short, with 9 bases between. CDR3 DNA sequence: TGTGCCAGCAGTGACCTGGGGAGCCAAGAGACCCAGTACTTC. Its translation is CASSDLGSQETQYF.

CDR3 nucleotides: TGTGCCAGCAGCCCTGGACAGGGAAGGGGAGCTTTCTTT. Its translation: CASSPGQGRGAFF. The chain combines TRBV14 with TRBJ1-1; 8 bases align to TRBD1. Germline lookup yields CDR1 SGHDN and CDR2 FVKESK. V shed 4 bases and J 10 bases; nucleotides not matched to a gene: 8. The CDR3 has 13 residues.

At least ten counts were recorded for this clonotype. This chain joins TRBV9 and TRBJ2-5; D ambiguous. Germline CDR1 reads SGDLS; CDR2 reads YYNGEE. Trimming took off 4 bases at V and 5 bases at J, with 18 bases between the two ends. CDR3 length equals 15 residues. The DNA of the CDR3 is TGTGCCAGCAGCCCCCATGGGCGGCCGGTGGAGACCCAGTACTTC. Protein: CASSPHGRPVETQYF. Filled out from reference TRBV9 and TRBJ2-5, the complete variable domain reads DSGVTQTPKHLITATGQRVTLRCSPRSGDLSVYWYQQSLDQGLQFLIQYYNGEERAKGNILERFSAQQFPDLHSELNLSSLELGDSALYFCASSPHGRPVETQYFGPGTRLLVL.

This clonotype was recorded a few times. The rearrangement uses TRBV10-3 and TRBJ1-5; D not resolved. The germline CDR1 and CDR2 sequences are ENHRY and SYGVKD. V gave up 10 bases and J gave up 5 bases, with 15 bases separating them. CDR3 size: 13 residues. The CDR3 loop reads CASESVSDQPQHF. CDR3 sequence (DNA): TGTGCCAGCGAATCAGTGAGCGATCAGCCCCAGCATTTT.

The chain joins TRBV20-1 to TRBJ1-2; a weak D match, TRBD1 (5 bases). V lost 6 bases to trimming and J lost 4 bases, with 21 bases between them. The CDR3 spans 15 residues. The germline gives CDR1 DFQATT, CDR2 SNEGSKA (reference sequence). CDR3 in amino acids: CSASVGQNLIYGYTF. The CDR3 DNA reads as TGCAGTGCGTCGGTGGGGCAGAACCTGATCTATGGCTACACCTTC.

This sequence joins TRBV19 and TRBJ2-7; D gene uncertain. The CDR3 covers 13 residues. V dropped 2 bases and J dropped 6 bases, with 11 bases sitting between them. In germline, CDR1 is LNHDA, CDR2 SQIVND (reference sequence). This chain's CDR3 is CASSIKLRTEQYF. In nucleotides, the CDR3 is TGTGCCAGTAGTATAAAGTTGCGAACCGAGCAGTACTTC.